This entry is about one T cell receptor beta chain. This clone was seen more than once but under ten times. Its antigen is not yet known. No base quality values were provided; no much bigger clone lies one nucleotide off. Libraries came from PCR. For sequencing, an Illumina HiSeq 4000 was employed. The TCR beta-chain CDR3 region of each patient was profiled by high-throughput sequencing. Per the authors' processing: CDR3 differences across clinicopathological groups were used to build a classifier for discriminating distant-metastatic papillary thyroid cancer patients. The Shannon index was used to measure repertoire diversity, and the Morisita-Horn index was used to measure how similar tumor and blood repertoires were. The public reads were reanalyzed by TCRdb: fastp trimming at Q25, MiXCR alignment, in-frame beta chains only. Clone size and V and J calls follow TCRdb, not the original study. A total of about 14,000 clones appear in this sample, approximately 30% of them only once. Roughly 18% of the sample comes from the top ten.

No treatment had been received by any patient before thyroid surgery. Using T-cell receptor beta sequencing, the researchers looked back retrospectively at clinical samples from patients, gathered between about 2012 and 2019. The sample comes from a study of metastatic and nonmetastatic thyroid tumors (TCRdb year 2020). In terms of the full investigation: For patients with malignant and with benign thyroid disease, the researchers compared repertoires between peripheral blood samples and tumor or nodule tissue samples. General study outcomes and caveats: In both blood and tumor samples, TCR beta diversity was reported to be significantly higher in malignant tumors than in benign nodules.

Sequences SNHLY (CDR1) and FYNNEI (CDR2) are obtained from the germline V gene. At the junction V is shortened by 2 bases and J by 4 bases, with 6 bases in between. The CDR3 starts with the cysteine, ends with the phenylalanine, and has 13 residues. The entry retains the CDR3 DNA only, 39 bases that are in frame from base 1. The source is a female donor with papillary thyroid cancer or a benign thyroid nodule (not recorded which). Some clones in this sample may be carry-over from other donors' samples. The sequencing sample was made of tumor tissue. Here the chain combines TRBV2 and TRBJ1-5; the D gene assignment is ambiguous. The CDR3 has the sequence CASSESWNQPQHF. Read as DNA, the sequence is TGTGCCAGCAGTGAAAGCTGGAATCAGCCCCAGCATTTT.